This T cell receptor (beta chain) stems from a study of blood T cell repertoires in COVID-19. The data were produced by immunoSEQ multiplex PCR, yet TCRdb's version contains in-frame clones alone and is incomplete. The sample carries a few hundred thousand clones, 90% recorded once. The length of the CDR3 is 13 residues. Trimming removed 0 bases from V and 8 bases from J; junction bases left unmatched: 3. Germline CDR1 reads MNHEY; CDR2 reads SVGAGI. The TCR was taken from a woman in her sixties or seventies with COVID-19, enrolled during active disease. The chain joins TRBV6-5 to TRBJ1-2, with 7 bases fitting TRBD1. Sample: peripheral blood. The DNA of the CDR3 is TGTGCCAGCAGTTACTCGAACAGGGGAGGCTACACCTTC. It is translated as CASSYSNRGGYTF.